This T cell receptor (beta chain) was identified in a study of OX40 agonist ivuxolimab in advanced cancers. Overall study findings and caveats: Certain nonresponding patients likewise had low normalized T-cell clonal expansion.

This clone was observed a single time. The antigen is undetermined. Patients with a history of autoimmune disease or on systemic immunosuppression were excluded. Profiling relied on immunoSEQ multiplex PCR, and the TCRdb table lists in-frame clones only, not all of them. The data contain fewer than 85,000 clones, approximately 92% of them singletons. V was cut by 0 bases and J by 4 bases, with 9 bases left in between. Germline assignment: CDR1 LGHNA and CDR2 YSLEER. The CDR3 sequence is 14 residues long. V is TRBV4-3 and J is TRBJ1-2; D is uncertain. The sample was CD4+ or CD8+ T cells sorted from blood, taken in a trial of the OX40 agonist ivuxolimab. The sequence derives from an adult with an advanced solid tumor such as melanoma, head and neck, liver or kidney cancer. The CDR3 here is CASSQEYGIYGYTF. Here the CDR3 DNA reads TGCGCCAGCAGCCAAGAATACGGGATCTATGGCTACACCTTC.